The subject of this entry is one T cell receptor (beta chain). The donors were part of the validation cohort, which consisted of more than 90 subjects and was separate from the first cohort of 670 or so subjects. The CDR3 contains 14 residues. CDR1 and CDR2 (germline): SGHTA, FQGNSA. Trimming cost V 5 bases and J 6 bases, with 14 bases left between them. Method: immunoSEQ multiplex PCR; TCRdb's copy keeps in-frame clones and lacks some. The table includes roughly 350,000 clones, roughly 90% detected once. The sample belongs to a study of cytomegalovirus exposure and HLA in healthy donors. The chain employs TRBV7-2 and TRBJ2-1; D possibly corresponds to TRBD2 (6 bases). Input material: PBMCs. This receptor was taken from a woman aged 18-29 years in good health and CMV-seronegative. The DNA for the CDR3 is TGTGCCAGCAGCCCAAACCAGGGACTCAATGAGCAGTTCTTC. It is translated as CASSPNQGLNEQFF.